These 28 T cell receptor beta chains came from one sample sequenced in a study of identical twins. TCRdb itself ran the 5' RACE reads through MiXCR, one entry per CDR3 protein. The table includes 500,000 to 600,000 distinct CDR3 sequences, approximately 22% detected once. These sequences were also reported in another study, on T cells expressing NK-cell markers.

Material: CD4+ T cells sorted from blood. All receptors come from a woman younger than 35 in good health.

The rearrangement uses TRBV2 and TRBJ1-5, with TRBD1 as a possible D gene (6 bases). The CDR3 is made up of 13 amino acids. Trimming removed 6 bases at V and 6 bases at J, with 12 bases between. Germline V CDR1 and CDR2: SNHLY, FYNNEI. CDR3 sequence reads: CASRDRVGQPQHF. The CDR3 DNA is TGTGCCAGCAGGGACAGAGTCGGTCAGCCCCAGCATTTT.

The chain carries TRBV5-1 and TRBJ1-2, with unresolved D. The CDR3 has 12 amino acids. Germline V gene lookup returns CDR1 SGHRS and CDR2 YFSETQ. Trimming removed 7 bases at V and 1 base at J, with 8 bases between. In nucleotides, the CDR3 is TGCGCCAGCCGGATAGATAACTATGGCTACACCTTC. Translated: CASRIDNYGYTF.

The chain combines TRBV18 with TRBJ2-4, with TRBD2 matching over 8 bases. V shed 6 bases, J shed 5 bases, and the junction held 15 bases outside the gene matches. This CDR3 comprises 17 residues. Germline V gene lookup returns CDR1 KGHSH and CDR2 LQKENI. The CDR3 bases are TGTGCCAGCTCCCAACCCGGTGCGGGGGGTCCGGAAAACATTCAGTACTTC. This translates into CASSQPGAGGPENIQYF.

CDR3 DNA: TGTGCCAGCAGCTTACCGGGACAGGTCCGAGTTGGGGCCAACGTCCTGACTTTC. Its protein is CASSLPGQVRVGANVLTF. The genes are TRBV11-1 and TRBJ2-6, with TRBD1 matching over 8 bases. The CDR3 is 18 residues long. The germline gives CDR1 SGHAT, CDR2 FQDESV (reference sequence). The trim removed 2 bases at V and 3 bases at J, leaving 9 bases unmatched.

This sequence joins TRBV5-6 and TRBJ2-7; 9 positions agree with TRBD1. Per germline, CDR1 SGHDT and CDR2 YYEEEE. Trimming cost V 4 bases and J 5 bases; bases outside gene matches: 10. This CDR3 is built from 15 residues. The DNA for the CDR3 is TGTGCCAGCAGCCCGTGGGGGACAGGGCGTCACGAGCAGTACTTC. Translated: CASSPWGTGRHEQYF.

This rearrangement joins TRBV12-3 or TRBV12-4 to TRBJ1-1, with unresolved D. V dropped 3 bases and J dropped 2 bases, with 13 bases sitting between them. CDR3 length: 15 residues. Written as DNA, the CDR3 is TGTGCCAGCAGTTTCTCCGCGGGATACAACACTGAAGCTTTCTTT. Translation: CASSFSAGYNTEAFF.

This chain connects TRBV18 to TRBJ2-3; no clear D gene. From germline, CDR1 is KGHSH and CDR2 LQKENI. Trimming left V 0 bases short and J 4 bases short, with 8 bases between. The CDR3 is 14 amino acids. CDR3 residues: CASSPPSLADTQYF. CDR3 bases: TGTGCCAGCTCACCACCCAGTCTTGCAGATACGCAGTATTTT. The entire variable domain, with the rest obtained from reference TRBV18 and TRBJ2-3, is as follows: NAGVMQNPRHLVRRRGQEARLRCSPMKGHSHVYWYRQLPEEGLKFMVYLQKENIIDESGMPKERFSAEFPKEGPSILRIQQVVRGDSAAYFCASSPPSLADTQYFGPGTRLTVL.

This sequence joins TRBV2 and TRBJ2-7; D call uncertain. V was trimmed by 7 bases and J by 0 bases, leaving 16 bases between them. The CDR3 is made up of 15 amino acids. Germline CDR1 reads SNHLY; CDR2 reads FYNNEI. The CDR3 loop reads CASTLGVYSSYEQYF. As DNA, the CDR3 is TGTGCCAGCACCCTCGGAGTTTACAGCTCCTACGAGCAGTACTTC.

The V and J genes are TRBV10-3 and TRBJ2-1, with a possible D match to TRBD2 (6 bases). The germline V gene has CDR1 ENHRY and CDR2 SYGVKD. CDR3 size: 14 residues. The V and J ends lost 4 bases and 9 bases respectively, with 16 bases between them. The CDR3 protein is CAISVDGTSGEQFF. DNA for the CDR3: TGTGCCATCAGTGTGGATGGGACTTCGGGTGAGCAGTTCTTC.

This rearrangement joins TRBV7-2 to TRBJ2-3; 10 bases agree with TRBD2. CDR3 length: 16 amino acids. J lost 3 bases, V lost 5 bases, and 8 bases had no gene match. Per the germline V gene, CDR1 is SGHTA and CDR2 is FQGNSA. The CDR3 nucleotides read TGTGCCAGCAGCCAACTAAGCGGGAGGGGGACAGATACGCAGTATTTT. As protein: CASSQLSGRGTDTQYF.

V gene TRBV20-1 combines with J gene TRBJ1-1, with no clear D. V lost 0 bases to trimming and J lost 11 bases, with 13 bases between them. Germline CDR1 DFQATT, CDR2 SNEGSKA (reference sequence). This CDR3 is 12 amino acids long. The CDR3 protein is CSARDQWGGAFF. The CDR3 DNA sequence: TGCAGTGCTAGAGATCAATGGGGAGGGGCTTTCTTT.

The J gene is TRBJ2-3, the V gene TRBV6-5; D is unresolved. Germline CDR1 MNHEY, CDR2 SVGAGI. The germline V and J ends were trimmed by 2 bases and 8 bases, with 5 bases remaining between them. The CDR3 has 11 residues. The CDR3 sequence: CASSYGPTQYF. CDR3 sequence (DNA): TGTGCCAGCAGTTACGGCCCTACGCAGTATTTT.

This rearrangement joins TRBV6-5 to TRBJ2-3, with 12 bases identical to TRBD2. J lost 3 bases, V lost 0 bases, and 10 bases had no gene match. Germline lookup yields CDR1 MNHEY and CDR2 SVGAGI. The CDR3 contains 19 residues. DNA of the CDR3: TGTGCCAGCAGTTACTCGATGTCTAGCGGGGGGGCCTGGACAGATACGCAGTATTTT. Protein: CASSYSMSSGGAWTDTQYF.

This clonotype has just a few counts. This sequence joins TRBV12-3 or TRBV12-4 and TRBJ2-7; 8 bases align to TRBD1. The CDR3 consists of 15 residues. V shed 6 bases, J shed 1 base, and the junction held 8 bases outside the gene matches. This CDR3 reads CASRPGQGRSYEQYF. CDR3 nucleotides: TGTGCCAGCAGGCCCGGACAGGGTCGTTCCTACGAGCAGTACTTC.

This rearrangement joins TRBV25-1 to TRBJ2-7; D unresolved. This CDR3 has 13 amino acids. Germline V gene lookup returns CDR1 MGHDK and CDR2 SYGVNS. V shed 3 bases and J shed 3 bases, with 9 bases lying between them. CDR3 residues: CASSDRNRYEQYF. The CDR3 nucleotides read TGTGCCAGCAGTGACAGAAACCGCTACGAGCAGTACTTC.

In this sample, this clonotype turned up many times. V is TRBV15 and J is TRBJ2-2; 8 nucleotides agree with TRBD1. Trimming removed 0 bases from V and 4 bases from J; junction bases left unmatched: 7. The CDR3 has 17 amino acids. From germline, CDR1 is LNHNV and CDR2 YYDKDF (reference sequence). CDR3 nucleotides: TGTGCCACCAGCAGAGACAGGGGGCTAGGAGGCACCGGGGAGCTGTTTTTT. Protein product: CATSRDRGLGGTGELFF.

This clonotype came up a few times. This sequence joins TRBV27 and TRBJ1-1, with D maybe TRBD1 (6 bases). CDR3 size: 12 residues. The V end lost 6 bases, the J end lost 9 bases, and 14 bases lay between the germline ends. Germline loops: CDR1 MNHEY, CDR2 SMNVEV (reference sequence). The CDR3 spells CASSREGVQAFF. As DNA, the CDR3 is TGTGCCAGCAGCCGGGAGGGGGTCCAAGCTTTCTTT.

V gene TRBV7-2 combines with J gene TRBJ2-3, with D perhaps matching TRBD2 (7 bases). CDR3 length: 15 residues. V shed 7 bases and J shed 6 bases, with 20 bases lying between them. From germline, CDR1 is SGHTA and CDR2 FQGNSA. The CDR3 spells CASTRGLPRGDTQYF. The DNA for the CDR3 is TGTGCCAGCACCCGGGGACTACCGAGGGGGGATACGCAGTATTTT.

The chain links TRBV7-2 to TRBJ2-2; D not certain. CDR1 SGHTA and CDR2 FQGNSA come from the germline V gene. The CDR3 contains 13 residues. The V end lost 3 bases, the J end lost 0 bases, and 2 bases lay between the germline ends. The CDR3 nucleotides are TGTGCCAGCAGCTTCGCGAACACCGGGGAGCTGTTTTTT. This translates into CASSFANTGELFF.

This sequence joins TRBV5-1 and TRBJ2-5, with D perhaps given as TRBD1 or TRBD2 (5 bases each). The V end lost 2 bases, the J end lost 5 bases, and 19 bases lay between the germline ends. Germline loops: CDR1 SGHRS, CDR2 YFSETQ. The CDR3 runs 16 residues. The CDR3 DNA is TGCGCCAGCAGCTTTAGTTGGGACCCTACTAGGGAGACCCAGTACTTC. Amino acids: CASSFSWDPTRETQYF.

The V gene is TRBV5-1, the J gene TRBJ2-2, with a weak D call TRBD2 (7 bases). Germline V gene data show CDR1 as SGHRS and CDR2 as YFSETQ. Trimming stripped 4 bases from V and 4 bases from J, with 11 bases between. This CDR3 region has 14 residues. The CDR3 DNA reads TGCGCCAGCAGCGGGGGGGCCACCACCGGGGAGCTGTTTTTT. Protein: CASSGGATTGELFF.

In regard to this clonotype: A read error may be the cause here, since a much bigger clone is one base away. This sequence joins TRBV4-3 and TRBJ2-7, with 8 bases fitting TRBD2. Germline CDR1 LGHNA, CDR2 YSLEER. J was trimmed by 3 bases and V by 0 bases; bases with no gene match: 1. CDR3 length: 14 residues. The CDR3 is CASSQDSGIYEQYF. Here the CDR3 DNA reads TGCGCCAGCAGCCAAGATAGCGGGATCTACGAGCAGTACTTC.

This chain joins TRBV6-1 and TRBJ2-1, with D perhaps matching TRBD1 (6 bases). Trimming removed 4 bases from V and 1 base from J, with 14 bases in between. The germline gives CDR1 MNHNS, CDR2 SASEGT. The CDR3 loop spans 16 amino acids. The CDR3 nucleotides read TGTGCCAGCAGTGCAACCAGGGGTTTTTCCTACAATGAGCAGTTCTTC. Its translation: CASSATRGFSYNEQFF.

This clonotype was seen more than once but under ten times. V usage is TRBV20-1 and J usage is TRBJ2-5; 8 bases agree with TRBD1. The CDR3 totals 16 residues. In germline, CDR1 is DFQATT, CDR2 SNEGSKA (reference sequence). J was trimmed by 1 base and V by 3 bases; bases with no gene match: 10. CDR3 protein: CSASGTGTGAQETQYF. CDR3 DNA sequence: TGCAGTGCTAGCGGGACCGGGACAGGAGCCCAAGAGACCCAGTACTTC.

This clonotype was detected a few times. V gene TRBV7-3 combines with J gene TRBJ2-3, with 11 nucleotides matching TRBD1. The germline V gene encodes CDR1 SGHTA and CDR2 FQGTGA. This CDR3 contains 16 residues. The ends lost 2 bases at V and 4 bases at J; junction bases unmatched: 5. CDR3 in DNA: TGTGCCAGCAGCTTATCCGGGACAGGGGGTCCAGATACGCAGTATTTT. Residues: CASSLSGTGGPDTQYF.

The CDR3 here is CSARSGVPEKLFF. The CDR3, as DNA: TGCAGTGCTAGGAGCGGGGTCCCTGAAAAACTGTTTTTT. The chain recombines TRBV20-1 with TRBJ1-4; D remains ambiguous. CDR3 size: 13 residues. V gave up 3 bases and J gave up 7 bases, with 12 bases separating them. Germline loops: CDR1 DFQATT, CDR2 SNEGSKA (reference sequence).

The CDR3 is CASSPQAADTQYF. DNA for the CDR3: TGTGCCAGCTCACCACAGGCCGCAGATACGCAGTATTTT. V is TRBV18 and J is TRBJ2-3, with D uncertain. V was clipped by 1 base and J by 4 bases, with 6 bases between them. Germline assignment: CDR1 KGHSH and CDR2 LQKENI. This CDR3 contains 13 residues.

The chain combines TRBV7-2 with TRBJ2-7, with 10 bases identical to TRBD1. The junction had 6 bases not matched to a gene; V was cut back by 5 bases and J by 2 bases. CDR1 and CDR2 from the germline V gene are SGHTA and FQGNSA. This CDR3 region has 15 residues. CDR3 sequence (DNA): TGTGCCAGCAGCCGCCGGGACAGGGGTCCCTACGAGCAGTACTTC. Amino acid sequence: CASSRRDRGPYEQYF.